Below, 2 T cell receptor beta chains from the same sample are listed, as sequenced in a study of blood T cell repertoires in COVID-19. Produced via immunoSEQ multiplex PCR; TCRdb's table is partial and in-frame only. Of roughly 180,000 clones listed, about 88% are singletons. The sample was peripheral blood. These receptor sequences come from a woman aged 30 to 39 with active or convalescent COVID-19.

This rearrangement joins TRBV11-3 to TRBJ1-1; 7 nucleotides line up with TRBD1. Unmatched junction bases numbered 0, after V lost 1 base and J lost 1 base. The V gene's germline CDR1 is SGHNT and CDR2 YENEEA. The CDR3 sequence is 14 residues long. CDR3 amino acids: CASSLGTGNTEAFF. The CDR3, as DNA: TGTGCCAGCAGCTTAGGGACAGGGAACACTGAAGCTTTCTTT.

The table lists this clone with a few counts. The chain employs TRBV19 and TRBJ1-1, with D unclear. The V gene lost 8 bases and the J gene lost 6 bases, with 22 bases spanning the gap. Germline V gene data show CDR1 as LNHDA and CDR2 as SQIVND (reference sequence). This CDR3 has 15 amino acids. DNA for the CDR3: TGTGCCAGTCTCTGGGCCCATACGGAAAGAGCTGAAGCTTTCTTT. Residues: CASLWAHTERAEAFF.